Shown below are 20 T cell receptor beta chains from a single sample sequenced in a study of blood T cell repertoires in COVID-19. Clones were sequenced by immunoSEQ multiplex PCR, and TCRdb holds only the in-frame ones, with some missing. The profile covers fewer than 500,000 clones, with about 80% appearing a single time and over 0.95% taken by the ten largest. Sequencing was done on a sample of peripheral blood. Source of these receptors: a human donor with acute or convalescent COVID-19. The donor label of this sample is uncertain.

The CDR3 coding sequence is TGTGCCAGCAGCCAAAAACACCGATTCTACGAGCAGTACTTC. It codes for CASSQKHRFYEQYF. V and J are TRBV27 and TRBJ2-7; the D is unclear. The CDR3 consists of 14 residues. From germline, CDR1 is MNHEY and CDR2 SMNVEV (reference sequence). V lost 6 bases to trimming and J lost 3 bases, with 15 bases between them.

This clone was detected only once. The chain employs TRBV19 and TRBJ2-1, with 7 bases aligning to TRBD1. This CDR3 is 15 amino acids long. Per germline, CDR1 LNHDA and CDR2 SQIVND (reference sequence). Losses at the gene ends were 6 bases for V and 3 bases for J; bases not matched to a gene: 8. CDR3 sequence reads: CASRIQGVSYNEQFF. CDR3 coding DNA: TGTGCCAGTAGAATCCAGGGGGTCAGCTACAATGAGCAGTTCTTC.

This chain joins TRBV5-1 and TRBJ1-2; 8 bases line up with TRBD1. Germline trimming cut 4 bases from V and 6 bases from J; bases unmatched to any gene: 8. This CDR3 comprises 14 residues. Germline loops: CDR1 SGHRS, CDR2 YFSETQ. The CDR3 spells CASSLYRGDNGYTF. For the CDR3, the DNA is TGCGCCAGCAGCCTCTACAGGGGGGATAATGGCTACACCTTC.

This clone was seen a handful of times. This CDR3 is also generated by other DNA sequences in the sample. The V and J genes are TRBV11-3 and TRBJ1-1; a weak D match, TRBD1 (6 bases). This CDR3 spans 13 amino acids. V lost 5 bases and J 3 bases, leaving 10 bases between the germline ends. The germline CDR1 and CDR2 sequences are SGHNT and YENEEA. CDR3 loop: CASSLQGYTEAFF. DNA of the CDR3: TGTGCCAGCAGCCTACAGGGTTACACTGAAGCTTTCTTT.

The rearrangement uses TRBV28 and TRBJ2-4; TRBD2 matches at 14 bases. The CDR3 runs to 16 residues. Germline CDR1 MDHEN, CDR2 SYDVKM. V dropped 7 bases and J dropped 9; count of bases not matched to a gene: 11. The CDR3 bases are TGTGCCAGCACCACCGGGACTAGCGGGAGAAGGGTCATTCAGTACTTC. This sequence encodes CASTTGTSGRRVIQYF.

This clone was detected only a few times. The CDR3 loop is CASSPAAQDSGNTIYF. In nucleotides, the CDR3 is TGTGCCAGCAGCCCCGCGGCACAGGACTCTGGAAACACCATATATTTT. The genes are TRBV7-9 and TRBJ1-3; maybe TRBD1 (5 bases). The CDR3 has 16 residues. Germline V lookup: CDR1 SEHNR, CDR2 FQNEAQ (reference sequence). Trimming took off 5 bases at V and 0 bases at J, with 14 bases between the two ends.

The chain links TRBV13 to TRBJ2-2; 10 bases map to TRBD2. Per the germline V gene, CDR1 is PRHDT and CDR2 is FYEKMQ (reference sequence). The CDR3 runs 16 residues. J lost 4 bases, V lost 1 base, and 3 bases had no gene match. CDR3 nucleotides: TGTGCCAGCAGCTTAGTGGGACTAGCGAGCACCGGGGAGCTGTTTTTT. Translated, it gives CASSLVGLASTGELFF. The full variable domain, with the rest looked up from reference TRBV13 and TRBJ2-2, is AAGVIQSPRHLIKEKRETATLKCYPIPRHDTVYWYQQGPGQDPQFLISFYEKMQSDKGSIPDRFSAQQFSDYHSELNMSSLELGDSALYFCASSLVGLASTGELFFGEGSRLTVL.

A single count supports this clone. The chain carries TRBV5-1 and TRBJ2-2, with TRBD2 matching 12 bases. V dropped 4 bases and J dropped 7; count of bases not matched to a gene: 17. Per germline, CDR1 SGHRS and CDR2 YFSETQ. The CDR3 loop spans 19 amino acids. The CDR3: CASSQGTEGLAGSVGELFF. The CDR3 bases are TGCGCCAGCAGCCAGGGGACCGAAGGACTAGCGGGATCGGTCGGGGAGCTGTTTTTT. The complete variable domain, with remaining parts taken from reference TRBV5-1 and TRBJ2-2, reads KAGVTQTPRYLIKTRGQQVTLSCSPISGHRSVSWYQQTPGQGLQFLFEYFSETQRNKGNFPGRFSGRQFSNSRSEMNVSTLELGDSALYLCASSQGTEGLAGSVGELFFGEGSRLTVL.

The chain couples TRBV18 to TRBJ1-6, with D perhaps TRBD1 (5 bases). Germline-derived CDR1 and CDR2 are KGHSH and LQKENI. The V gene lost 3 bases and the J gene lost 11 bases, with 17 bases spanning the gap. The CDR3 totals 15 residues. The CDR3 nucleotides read TGTGCCAGCTCACCTCTATCCCGCAGGGATGCACCCCTCCACTTT. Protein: CASSPLSRRDAPLHF.

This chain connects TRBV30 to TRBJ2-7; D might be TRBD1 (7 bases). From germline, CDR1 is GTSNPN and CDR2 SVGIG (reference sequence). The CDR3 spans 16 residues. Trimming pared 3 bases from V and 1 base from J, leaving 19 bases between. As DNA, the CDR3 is TGTGCCTGGAGCGTTGGAGGGACAGCGCTGTCCTACGAGCAGTACTTC. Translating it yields CAWSVGGTALSYEQYF.

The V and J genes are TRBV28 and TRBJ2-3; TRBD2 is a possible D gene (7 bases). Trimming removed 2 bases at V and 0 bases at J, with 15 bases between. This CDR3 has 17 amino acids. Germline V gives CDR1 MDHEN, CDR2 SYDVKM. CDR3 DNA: TGTGCCAGCAGTTTAGTAGGGCGGGGGCGTAGCACAGATACGCAGTATTTT. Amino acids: CASSLVGRGRSTDTQYF.

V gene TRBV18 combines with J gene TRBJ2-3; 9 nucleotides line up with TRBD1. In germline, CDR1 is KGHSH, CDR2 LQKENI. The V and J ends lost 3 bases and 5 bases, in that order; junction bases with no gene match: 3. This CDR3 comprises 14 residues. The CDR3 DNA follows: TGTGCCAGCTCACCGGACAGGGGTGAAGATACGCAGTATTTT. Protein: CASSPDRGEDTQYF.

The CDR3 bases are TGTGCCAGCAGTGTAGGGACAGGGGCGAACTACGAGCAGTACTTC. Protein sequence: CASSVGTGANYEQYF. The chain is built from TRBV28 and TRBJ2-7, with TRBD1 matching over 10 bases. Germline loops: CDR1 MDHEN, CDR2 SYDVKM. This CDR3 comprises 15 residues. Unmatched junction bases numbered 7, after V lost 5 bases and J lost 3 bases.

The CDR3 here is CATSPTGPQETQYF. DNA for the CDR3: TGTGCCACCAGCCCGACAGGGCCCCAAGAGACCCAGTACTTC. This chain connects TRBV15 to TRBJ2-5, with 7 bases lining up with TRBD1. The V segment lost 5 bases and the J segment 1 base; nucleotides outside the gene matches: 4. The CDR3 is 14 residues long. Germline lookup yields CDR1 LNHNV and CDR2 YYDKDF (reference sequence).

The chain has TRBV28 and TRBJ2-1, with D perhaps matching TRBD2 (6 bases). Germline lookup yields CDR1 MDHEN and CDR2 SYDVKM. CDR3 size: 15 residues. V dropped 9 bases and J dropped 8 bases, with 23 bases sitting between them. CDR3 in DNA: TGTGCCAGTTTCCGGACTAACGGGGTTAGCGATGAGCAGTTCTTC. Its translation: CASFRTNGVSDEQFF.

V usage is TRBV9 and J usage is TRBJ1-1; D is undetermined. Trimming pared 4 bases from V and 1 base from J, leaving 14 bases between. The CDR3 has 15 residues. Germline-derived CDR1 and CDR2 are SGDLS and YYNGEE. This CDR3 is CASSPLTRANTEAFF. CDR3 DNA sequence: TGTGCCAGCAGCCCGCTTACGAGGGCGAACACTGAAGCTTTCTTT.

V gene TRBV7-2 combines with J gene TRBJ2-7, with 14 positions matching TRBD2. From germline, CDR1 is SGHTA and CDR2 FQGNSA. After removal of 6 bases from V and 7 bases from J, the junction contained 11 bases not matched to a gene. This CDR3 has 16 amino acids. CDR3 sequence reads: CASSLGLAGGLREQYF. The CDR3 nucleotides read TGTGCCAGCAGTCTTGGACTAGCGGGAGGTCTCCGGGAGCAGTACTTC.

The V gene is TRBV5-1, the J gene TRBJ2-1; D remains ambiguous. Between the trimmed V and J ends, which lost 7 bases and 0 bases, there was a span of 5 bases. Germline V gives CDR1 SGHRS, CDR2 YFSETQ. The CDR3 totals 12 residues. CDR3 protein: CASSHSYNEQFF. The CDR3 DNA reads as TGCGCCAGCTCACACTCCTACAATGAGCAGTTCTTC.

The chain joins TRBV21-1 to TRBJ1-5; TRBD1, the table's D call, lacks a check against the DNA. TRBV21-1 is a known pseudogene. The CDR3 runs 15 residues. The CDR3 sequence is CASQNRDRGYQPQHF. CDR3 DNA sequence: TGTGCCAGCCAAAACCGGGACAGGGGTTATCAGCCCCAGCATTTT.

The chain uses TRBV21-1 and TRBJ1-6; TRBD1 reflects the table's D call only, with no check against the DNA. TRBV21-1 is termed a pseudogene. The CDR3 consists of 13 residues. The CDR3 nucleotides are TGTGCCAGCAAGGCCGGACAGGGTGTACCCCTCCACTTT. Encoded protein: CASKAGQGVPLHF.